The 22 T cell receptor beta chains in this list originate from one sample, sequenced in a study of cytomegalovirus exposure and HLA in healthy donors. Researchers ran the PCR with 60 Vbeta and 13 Jbeta primers. The table came from immunoSEQ multiplex PCR; TCRdb's copy has only in-frame clones and leaves some out. The data show some 110,000 clones, about 13% seen once. The sequenced sample consisted of PBMCs. These receptors came from a middle-aged man in good health and CMV-seropositive.

This clone was counted at least ten times. CDR3 in amino acids: CASSLGRGGAGEQYF. In DNA form, the CDR3 reads TGCGCCAGCAGCCTGGGGCGAGGGGGGGCTGGGGAGCAGTACTTC. This chain joins TRBV4-3 and TRBJ2-7; the D gene is possibly TRBD2 (7 bases). V gave up 4 bases and J gave up 7 bases, with 20 bases separating them. This CDR3 has 15 residues. Germline CDR1 and CDR2: LGHNA and YSLEER.

The chain uses TRBV10-3 and TRBJ1-3; D not resolved. Germline CDR1 and CDR2: ENHRY and SYGVKD. V dropped 3 bases and J dropped 0 bases, with 9 bases sitting between them. This CDR3 has 15 residues. CDR3 DNA: TGTGCCATCAGTGAACAGCTTGACTCTGGAAACACCATATATTTT. This encodes CAISEQLDSGNTIYF.

This clone was observed a few times. This same CDR3 is encoded by further DNA sequences in the sample. The chain links TRBV28 to TRBJ2-7; 11 bases agree with TRBD1. Germline CDR1 reads MDHEN; CDR2 reads SYDVKM. Germline trimming cut 6 bases from V and 3 bases from J; bases unmatched to any gene: 7. CDR3 size: 15 residues. CDR3 DNA sequence: TGTGCCAGCAGACCTGGGACAGGGGGGTTCTACGAGCAGTACTTC. This codes for CASRPGTGGFYEQYF.

V usage is TRBV7-8 and J usage is TRBJ1-4; 8 bases fit TRBD1. CDR3 length equals 17 residues. V was clipped by 4 bases and J by 4 bases; unmatched bases: 11. The germline V gene encodes CDR1 SGHVS and CDR2 FQNEAQ. CDR3 in DNA: TGTGCCAGCAGCTCCCCAGAGGACAGGGCGGGTAATGAAAAACTGTTTTTT. Translation: CASSSPEDRAGNEKLFF.

This clone was counted a few times. This chain uses TRBV30 with TRBJ2-7; tentatively, D is TRBD1 (6 bases). V lost 8 bases and J lost 6, with 20 bases in between. The CDR3 totals 13 residues. CDR1 is GTSNPN and CDR2 is SVGIG in the germline V gene (reference sequence). The CDR3 is CAGSRGPTPEQYF. CDR3 nucleotide sequence: TGTGCCGGTAGCAGGGGCCCGACCCCCGAGCAGTACTTC.

V and J are TRBV19 and TRBJ2-1; 8 bases align to TRBD2. This CDR3 has 14 amino acids. Germline CDR1 LNHDA, CDR2 SQIVND (reference sequence). V was pared by 3 bases and J by 9 bases, with 7 bases of the junction left unmatched. This CDR3 reads CASSMGLAGIEQFF. The CDR3, as DNA: TGTGCCAGTAGTATGGGGCTAGCGGGTATTGAGCAGTTCTTC.

There are a few counts of this clone. The J gene is TRBJ2-1, the V gene TRBV27, with D unresolved. Per germline, CDR1 MNHEY and CDR2 SMNVEV (reference sequence). The V end lost 7 bases, the J end lost 3 bases, and 10 bases lay between the germline ends. The CDR3 extends over 13 amino acids. The CDR3, as DNA: TGTGCCAGCACCCCCGGAGACTACAATGAGCAGTTCTTC. It codes for CASTPGDYNEQFF.

This clone was observed a few times. This rearrangement joins TRBV9 to TRBJ2-5; 7 bases map to TRBD1. CDR3 length: 13 amino acids. The germline V gene has CDR1 SGDLS and CDR2 YYNGEE. V shed 3 bases, J shed 5 bases, and the junction held 4 bases outside the gene matches. CDR3 region: CASSGQGWETQYF. DNA for the CDR3: TGTGCCAGCAGCGGACAGGGTTGGGAGACCCAGTACTTC. Variable domain in full (rest from reference TRBV9 and TRBJ2-5): DSGVTQTPKHLITATGQRVTLRCSPRSGDLSVYWYQQSLDQGLQFLIQYYNGEERAKGNILERFSAQQFPDLHSELNLSSLELGDSALYFCASSGQGWETQYFGPGTRLLVL.

This clone has a handful of counts. This rearrangement joins TRBV7-9 to TRBJ1-3; D gene uncertain. This CDR3 has 14 residues. CDR1 is SEHNR, CDR2 FQNEAQ, per germline (reference sequence). V was shortened by 1 base and J by 0 bases, with 4 bases between the two germline ends. The CDR3 spells CASSLGSSGNTIYF. The CDR3 nucleotides read TGTGCCAGCAGCTTAGGTAGCTCTGGAAACACCATATATTTT.

The CDR3: CASSVVAGGSGELFF. The CDR3 DNA is TGTGCCAGCAGCGTAGTGGCGGGAGGATCCGGGGAGCTGTTTTTT. The rearrangement joins TRBV9 to TRBJ2-2; 8 nucleotides match TRBD2. The CDR3 runs to 15 residues. Trimming cost V 0 bases and J 6 bases; bases outside gene matches: 4. Germline lookup yields CDR1 SGDLS and CDR2 YYNGEE.

The chain links TRBV5-6 to TRBJ2-1, with D tentatively TRBD1 (5 bases). V was cut by 0 bases and J by 2 bases, with 9 bases left in between. The CDR3 is made up of 15 amino acids. The V gene's germline CDR1 is SGHDT and CDR2 YYEEEE. This chain's CDR3 is CASSLERGTYNEQFF. The DNA of the CDR3 is TGTGCCAGCAGCTTGGAAAGGGGTACCTACAATGAGCAGTTCTTC.

This clone showed up just once. The chain uses TRBV18 and TRBJ2-5; 9 bases fit TRBD1. The CDR3 totals 15 residues. The junction had 10 bases not matched to a gene; V was cut back by 6 bases and J by 5 bases. The germline gives CDR1 KGHSH, CDR2 LQKENI. Here the CDR3 reads CASSQNRGRDETQYF. DNA for the CDR3: TGTGCCAGCTCCCAGAACAGGGGGCGCGATGAGACCCAGTACTTC.

The rearrangement joins TRBV7-9 to TRBJ1-4; maybe TRBD1 (6 bases). The CDR3 is 15 residues long. CDR1 and CDR2 from the germline V gene are SEHNR and FQNEAQ (reference sequence). V was pared by 1 base and J by 4 bases, with 10 bases between. In DNA, the CDR3 is TGTGCCAGCAGCTTAGTCTGGGACATTAATGAAAAACTGTTTTTT. Translating it yields CASSLVWDINEKLFF.

This clone turned up a few times. The chain uses TRBV6-1 and TRBJ1-1; maybe TRBD1 (6 bases). CDR1 is MNHNS and CDR2 is SASEGT in the germline V gene. The V end was cut by 3 bases, the J end by 0 bases, with 8 bases between. The CDR3 totals 14 residues. The CDR3 loop is CASSDPGVNTEAFF. CDR3 coding DNA: TGTGCCAGCAGTGACCCAGGGGTGAACACTGAAGCTTTCTTT.

This rearrangement joins TRBV5-1 to TRBJ1-1, with 9 bases that match TRBD1. The germline V gene encodes CDR1 SGHRS and CDR2 YFSETQ. The CDR3 consists of 16 residues. V was pared by 3 bases and J by 5 bases, with 11 bases of the junction left unmatched. CDR3 coding DNA: TGCGCCAGCAGCTCCGAGGCGGGACAGGGAAATACTGAAGCTTTCTTT. It yields the protein CASSSEAGQGNTEAFF. The full variable domain, rest sourced from reference TRBV5-1 and TRBJ1-1, is KAGVTQTPRYLIKTRGQQVTLSCSPISGHRSVSWYQQTPGQGLQFLFEYFSETQRNKGNFPGRFSGRQFSNSRSEMNVSTLELGDSALYLCASSSEAGQGNTEAFFGQGTRLTVV.

In this sample, this clone turned up a few times. V is TRBV2 and J is TRBJ2-5; D perhaps matches TRBD1 (5 bases). CDR1 SNHLY and CDR2 FYNNEI come from the germline V gene. The CDR3 is 12 residues long. The V end lost 3 bases, the J end lost 5 bases, and 7 bases lay between the germline ends. CDR3 sequence reads: CASSEAGETQYF. The CDR3 region has the DNA TGTGCCAGCAGTGAGGCAGGGGAGACCCAGTACTTC.

In this sample, this clone turned up a few times. This chain joins TRBV27 and TRBJ2-7, with TRBD1 identical over 9 bases. CDR3 length equals 14 residues. Germline-derived CDR1 and CDR2 are MNHEY and SMNVEV (reference sequence). J was trimmed by 5 bases and V by 6 bases; bases with no gene match: 8. CDR3 sequence: CASRPTGGFDEQYF. The CDR3 DNA reads TGTGCCAGCAGACCTACAGGGGGCTTCGACGAGCAGTACTTC.

This chain connects TRBV6-1 to TRBJ1-5; D gene unclear. V lost 2 bases and J 2 bases, leaving 16 bases between the germline ends. The CDR3 spans 17 residues. The germline V gene has CDR1 MNHNS and CDR2 SASEGT. CDR3 loop: CASSEWASLFGNQPQHF. The CDR3 DNA is TGTGCCAGCAGTGAATGGGCCAGCCTTTTTGGCAATCAGCCCCAGCATTTT.

This clone was recorded a few times. The CDR3 DNA follows: TGTGCCTGGAACGCCGGACATATGAGTAATGAGCAGTTCTTC. The encoded protein is CAWNAGHMSNEQFF. The V and J genes are TRBV30 and TRBJ2-1, with D perhaps matching TRBD1 (5 bases). V lost 4 bases and J 7 bases, leaving 17 bases between the germline ends. The CDR3 totals 14 residues. Germline lookup yields CDR1 GTSNPN and CDR2 SVGIG (reference sequence).

This chain uses TRBV15 with TRBJ2-1; D remains unclear. Germline V gene data show CDR1 as LNHNV and CDR2 as YYDKDF (reference sequence). This CDR3 is 15 amino acids long. The germline V and J ends were trimmed by 0 bases and 1 base, with 7 bases remaining between them. CDR3 region: CATSRDSGSYNEQFF. The CDR3 DNA sequence: TGTGCCACCAGCAGAGATAGTGGTTCCTACAATGAGCAGTTCTTC. Together with reference TRBV15 and TRBJ2-1, the CDR3 gives the full variable domain: DAMVIQNPRYQVTQFGKPVTLSCSQTLNHNVMYWYQQKSSQAPKLLFHYYDKDFNNEADTPDNFQSRRPNTSFCFLDIRSPGLGDTAMYLCATSRDSGSYNEQFFGPGTRLTVL.

The chain employs TRBV7-2 and TRBJ2-7; weak D call: TRBD1 (5 bases). The CDR3 totals 14 residues. From germline, CDR1 is SGHTA and CDR2 FQGNSA. V was pared by 3 bases and J by 5 bases, with 14 bases between. As DNA, the CDR3 is TGTGCCAGCAGCTTTATCGGCAGGGTGGACGAGCAGTACTTC. Translated: CASSFIGRVDEQYF.

This clone has just a few counts. The chain uses TRBV18 and TRBJ2-4; TRBD1 agrees at 7 bases. CDR1 is KGHSH and CDR2 is LQKENI in the germline V gene. The ends lost 0 bases at V and 3 bases at J; junction bases unmatched: 8. The CDR3 is 17 amino acids. The CDR3 loop reads CASSPPGGADRKNIQYF. Written as DNA, the CDR3 is TGTGCCAGCTCACCACCAGGGGGCGCCGACCGCAAAAACATTCAGTACTTC.